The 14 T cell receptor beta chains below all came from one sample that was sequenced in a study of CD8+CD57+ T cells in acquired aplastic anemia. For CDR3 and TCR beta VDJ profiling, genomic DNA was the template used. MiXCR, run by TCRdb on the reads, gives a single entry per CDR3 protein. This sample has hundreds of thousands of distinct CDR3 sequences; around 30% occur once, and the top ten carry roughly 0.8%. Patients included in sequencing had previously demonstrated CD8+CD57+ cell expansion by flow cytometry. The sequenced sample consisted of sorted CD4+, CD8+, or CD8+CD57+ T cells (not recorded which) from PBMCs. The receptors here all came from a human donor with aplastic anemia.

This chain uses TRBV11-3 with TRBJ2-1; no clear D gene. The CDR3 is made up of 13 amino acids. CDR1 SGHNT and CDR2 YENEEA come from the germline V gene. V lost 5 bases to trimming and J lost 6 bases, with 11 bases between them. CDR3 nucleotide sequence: TGTGCCAGCAGCGCGGCGCGCGGCAATGAGCAGTTCTTC. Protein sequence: CASSAARGNEQFF.

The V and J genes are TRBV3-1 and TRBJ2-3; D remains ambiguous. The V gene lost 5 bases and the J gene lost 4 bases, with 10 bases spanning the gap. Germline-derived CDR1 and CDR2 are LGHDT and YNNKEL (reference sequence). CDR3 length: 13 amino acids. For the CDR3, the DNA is TGTGCCAGCAGCGCGAACCTTCCAGATACGCAGTATTTT. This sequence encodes CASSANLPDTQYF.

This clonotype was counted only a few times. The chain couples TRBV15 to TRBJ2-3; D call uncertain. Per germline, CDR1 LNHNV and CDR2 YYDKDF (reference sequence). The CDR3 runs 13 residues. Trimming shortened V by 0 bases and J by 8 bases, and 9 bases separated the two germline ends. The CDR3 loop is CATSRERTGTQYF. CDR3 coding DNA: TGTGCCACCAGCAGAGAACGTACGGGTACGCAGTATTTT.

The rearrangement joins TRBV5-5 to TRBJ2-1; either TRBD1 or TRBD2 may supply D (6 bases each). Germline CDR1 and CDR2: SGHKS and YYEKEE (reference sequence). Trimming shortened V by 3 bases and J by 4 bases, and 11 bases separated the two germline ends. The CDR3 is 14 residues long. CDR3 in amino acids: CASSSGARYNEQFF. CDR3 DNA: TGTGCCAGCAGCTCGGGGGCTAGATACAATGAGCAGTTCTTC.

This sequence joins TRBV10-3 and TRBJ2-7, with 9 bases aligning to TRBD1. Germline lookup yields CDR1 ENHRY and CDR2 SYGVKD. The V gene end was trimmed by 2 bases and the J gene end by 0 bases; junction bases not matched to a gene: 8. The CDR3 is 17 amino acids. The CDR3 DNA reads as TGTGCCATCAGTGAGCTTGGGGACAGGGAGAGCTCCTACGAGCAGTACTTC. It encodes CAISELGDRESSYEQYF.

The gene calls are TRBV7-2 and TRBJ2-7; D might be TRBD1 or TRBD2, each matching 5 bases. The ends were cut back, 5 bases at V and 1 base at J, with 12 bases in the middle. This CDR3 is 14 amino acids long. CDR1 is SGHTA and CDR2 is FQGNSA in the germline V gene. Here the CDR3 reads CASSQRDVSYEQYF. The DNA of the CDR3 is TGTGCCAGCAGCCAACGGGACGTTTCCTACGAGCAGTACTTC.

CDR3 bases: TGCGCCAGCAACCTGGGAGGGCTGGAGAACGTCCTGACTTTC. This codes for CASNLGGLENVLTF. The V gene is TRBV5-1, the J gene TRBJ2-6, with TRBD2 identical over 7 bases. V shed 6 bases, J shed 10 bases, and the junction held 10 bases outside the gene matches. CDR1 and CDR2 (germline): SGHRS, YFSETQ. CDR3 length: 14 residues. The full variable domain, completed using reference TRBV5-1 and TRBJ2-6, is KAGVTQTPRYLIKTRGQQVTLSCSPISGHRSVSWYQQTPGQGLQFLFEYFSETQRNKGNFPGRFSGRQFSNSRSEMNVSTLELGDSALYLCASNLGGLENVLTFGAGSRLTVL.

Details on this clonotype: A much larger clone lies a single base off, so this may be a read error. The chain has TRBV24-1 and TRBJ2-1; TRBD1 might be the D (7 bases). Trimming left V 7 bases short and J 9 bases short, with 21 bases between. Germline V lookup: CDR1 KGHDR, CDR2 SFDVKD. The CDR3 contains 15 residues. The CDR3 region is CATSQGGRGRTEQFF. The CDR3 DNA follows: TGTGCCACCAGCCAGGGGGGCAGGGGGAGGACTGAGCAGTTCTTC.

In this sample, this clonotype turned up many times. The CDR3, as DNA: TGTGCCATATCTTACCGGGACGCTGGTTGGGCTTTCTTT. Translation gives CAISYRDAGWAFF. This sequence joins TRBV2 and TRBJ1-1, with D maybe TRBD1 (5 bases). The CDR3 has 13 residues. Trimming took 10 bases from V and 11 from J, leaving 23 bases between them. Germline CDR1 is SNHLY and CDR2 is FYNNEI.

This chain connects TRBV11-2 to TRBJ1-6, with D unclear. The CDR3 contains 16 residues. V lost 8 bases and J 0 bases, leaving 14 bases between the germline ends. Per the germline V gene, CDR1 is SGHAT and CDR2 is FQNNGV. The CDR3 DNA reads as TGTGCCAGCGCCGGCGTCCGCGACTCCTATAATTCACCCCTCCACTTT. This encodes CASAGVRDSYNSPLHF.

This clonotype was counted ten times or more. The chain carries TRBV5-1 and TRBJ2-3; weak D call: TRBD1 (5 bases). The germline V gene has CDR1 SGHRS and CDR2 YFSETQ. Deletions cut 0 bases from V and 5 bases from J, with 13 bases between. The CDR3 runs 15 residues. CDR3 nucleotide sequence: TGCGCCAGCAGCTTGGATGGGGCTCTAGGAGATACGCAGTATTTT. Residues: CASSLDGALGDTQYF.

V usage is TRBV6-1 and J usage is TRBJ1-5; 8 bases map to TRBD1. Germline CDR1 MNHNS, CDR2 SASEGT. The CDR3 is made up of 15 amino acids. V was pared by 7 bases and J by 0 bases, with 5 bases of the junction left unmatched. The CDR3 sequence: CASKDREYSNQPQHF. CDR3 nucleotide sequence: TGTGCCAGCAAGGACAGGGAGTATAGCAATCAGCCCCAGCATTTT.

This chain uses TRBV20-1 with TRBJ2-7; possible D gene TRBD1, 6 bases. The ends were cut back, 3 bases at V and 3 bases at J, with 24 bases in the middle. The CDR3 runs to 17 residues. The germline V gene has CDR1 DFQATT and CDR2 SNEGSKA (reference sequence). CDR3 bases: TGCAGTGCTAGTCCTCCCAATAGGGGGATCCAGGGCTACGAGCAGTACTTC. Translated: CSASPPNRGIQGYEQYF.

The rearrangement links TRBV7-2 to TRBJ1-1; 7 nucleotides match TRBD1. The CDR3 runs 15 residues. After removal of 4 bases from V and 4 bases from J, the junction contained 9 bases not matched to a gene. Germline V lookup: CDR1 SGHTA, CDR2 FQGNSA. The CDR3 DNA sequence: TGTGCCAGCAGCTCGCCTGACAGGGTAGGCACTGAAGCTTTCTTT. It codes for CASSSPDRVGTEAFF.